This T cell receptor beta chain was captured in a study of cytomegalovirus exposure and HLA in healthy donors. The CDR3 covers 14 residues. V was clipped by 4 bases and J by 3 bases; unmatched bases: 3. Germline V gene lookup returns CDR1 MNHEY and CDR2 SVGAGI. The study ran its PCR with 60 Vbeta and 13 Jbeta primers. Clones were read by immunoSEQ multiplex PCR, and TCRdb kept only the in-frame ones, dropping some. This table has just over 150,000 clones, around 76% appearing once. Donors likely had unrecorded immune exposures despite being nominally healthy when sampled. Material for sequencing was PBMCs. This TCR derives from a female donor in good health and CMV-seronegative. V is TRBV6-5 and J is TRBJ2-7, with TRBD2 matching 10 bases. This chain's CDR3 is CASSLLAGSYEQYF. The DNA of the CDR3 is TGTGCCAGCAGTTTACTAGCGGGGAGCTACGAGCAGTACTTC.